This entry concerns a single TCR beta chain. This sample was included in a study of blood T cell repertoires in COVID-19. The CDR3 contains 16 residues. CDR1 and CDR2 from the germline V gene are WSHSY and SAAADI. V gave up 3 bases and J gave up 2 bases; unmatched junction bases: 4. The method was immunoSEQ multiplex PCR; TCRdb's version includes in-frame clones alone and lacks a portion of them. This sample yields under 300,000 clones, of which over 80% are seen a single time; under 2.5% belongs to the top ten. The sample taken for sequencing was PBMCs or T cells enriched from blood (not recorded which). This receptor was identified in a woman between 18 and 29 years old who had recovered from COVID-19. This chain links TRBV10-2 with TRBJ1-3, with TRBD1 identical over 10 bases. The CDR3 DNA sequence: TGCGCCAGCAGTGACCCCGGGACAGGGGCTGGAAACACCATATATTTT. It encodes CASSDPGTGAGNTIYF.